The 30 T cell receptor beta chains listed next were all sequenced from one sample in a study of blood T cell repertoires in COVID-19. Generated by immunoSEQ multiplex PCR, the TCRdb table keeps only in-frame clones and is missing some. The table shows under 300,000 clones, with around 90% occurring only once. Source material: PBMCs or T cells enriched from blood (not recorded which). The source of these receptors is a woman in her sixties in a cohort exposed to, infected with or recovered from COVID-19 (not recorded which).

The CDR3, as DNA: TGTGCCAGCACAGACAAGGATAACACCGGGGAGCTGTTTTTT. It is translated as CASTDKDNTGELFF. The chain is built from TRBV2 and TRBJ2-2; D not certain. In germline, CDR1 is SNHLY, CDR2 FYNNEI. Trimming shortened V by 7 bases and J by 2 bases, and 11 bases separated the two germline ends. The CDR3 has 14 residues.

CDR3 amino acids: CASSQGDRANYGYTF. As DNA, the CDR3 is TGCGCCAGCAGCCAAGGGGACAGAGCTAACTATGGCTACACCTTC. The chain links TRBV5-1 to TRBJ1-2; 7 bases agree with TRBD1. In germline, CDR1 is SGHRS, CDR2 YFSETQ. CDR3 length: 15 amino acids. V shed 4 bases and J 0 bases; nucleotides not matched to a gene: 6.

This clone appeared once. The chain uses TRBV5-1 and TRBJ2-5; tentative D call: TRBD1 (6 bases). The CDR3 runs to 15 residues. The germline V and J ends were trimmed by 4 bases and 4 bases, with 17 bases remaining between them. The germline V gene encodes CDR1 SGHRS and CDR2 YFSETQ. The CDR3 bases are TGCGCCAGCAGCCACAACAGGCTAGGGGGAGAGACCCAGTACTTC. Translated, it gives CASSHNRLGGETQYF.

The rearrangement uses TRBV3-1 (or the pseudogene TRBV3-2) and TRBJ1-6; unclear D gene. Germline V gene data show CDR1 as LGHDT and CDR2 as YNNKEL (reference sequence). The CDR3 is 16 residues long. The V end lost 2 bases, the J end lost 9 bases, and 17 bases lay between the germline ends. This CDR3 reads CASSQRTGSRGSPLHF. CDR3 coding DNA: TGTGCCAGCAGCCAAAGAACGGGCAGCCGGGGTTCACCCCTCCACTTT.

The chain is built from TRBV19 and TRBJ1-2; 12 bases match TRBD1. Germline V gives CDR1 LNHDA, CDR2 SQIVND (reference sequence). V lost 6 bases, J lost 4 bases, and 3 bases stayed unmatched. The CDR3 extends over 14 amino acids. The CDR3 spells CASRGTGGSYGYTF. The DNA of the CDR3 is TGTGCCAGTAGGGGGACAGGGGGCAGCTATGGCTACACCTTC.

The V gene is TRBV6-5, the J gene TRBJ1-1; TRBD1 matches at 7 bases. V was pared by 4 bases and J by 3 bases, with 8 bases of the junction left unmatched. Germline V gene sequence: CDR1 MNHEY, CDR2 SVGAGI. This CDR3 comprises 15 residues. The CDR3 DNA is TGTGCCAGCAGTTCGACAGGGCTTGGGGACACTGAAGCTTTCTTT. Amino acids: CASSSTGLGDTEAFF.

This chain uses TRBV6-5 with TRBJ1-1; 7 bases match TRBD1. Germline CDR1 and CDR2: MNHEY and SVGAGI. The CDR3 is 15 amino acids. Trimming took 0 bases from V and 5 from J; bases not matched to a gene: 6. CDR3 bases: TGTGCCAGCAGTTACTCGACAGGGCCTCGGACTGAAGCTTTCTTT. It yields the protein CASSYSTGPRTEAFF.

V gene TRBV2 combines with J gene TRBJ2-3; TRBD2 is a possible D gene (5 bases). This CDR3 contains 15 residues. V gave up 5 bases and J gave up 0 bases, with 12 bases separating them. Germline loops: CDR1 SNHLY, CDR2 FYNNEI. In DNA, the CDR3 is TGTGCCAGCAGTTTGCAAGCGGCTAGCACAGATACGCAGTATTTT. Encoded protein: CASSLQAASTDTQYF.

The chain couples TRBV12-5 to TRBJ1-2; D possibly corresponds to TRBD1 (6 bases). The CDR3 spans 16 residues. Trimming shortened V by 6 bases and J by 6 bases, and 23 bases separated the two germline ends. Germline V gives CDR1 LGHNT, CDR2 FRNRAP. Written as DNA, the CDR3 is TGTGCTAGTGGCTTCATCTTCGAGGAGGACAGAGATGGCTACACCTTC. It is translated as CASGFIFEEDRDGYTF.

The genes are TRBV24-1 and TRBJ1-2, with TRBD1 matching over 8 bases. The germline gives CDR1 KGHDR, CDR2 SFDVKD. Trimming at V came to 5 bases and at J to 7 bases, leaving 11 bases not matched to a gene. The CDR3 is made up of 15 amino acids. DNA for the CDR3: TGTGCCACCAGTGCCGGGGTGGACAGGGACGCTGGCTACACCTTC. It translates to CATSAGVDRDAGYTF.

The V and J genes are TRBV23-1 and TRBJ2-3, with D perhaps matching TRBD2 (5 bases). TRBV23-1 is noted as an ORF with a role that remains uncertain. The CDR3 has 15 residues. The ends were cut back, 5 bases at V and 5 bases at J, with 17 bases in the middle. The CDR3 protein is CASSFGGRKKDTQYF. The CDR3 nucleotides are TGCGCCAGCAGTTTTGGAGGCAGGAAGAAAGATACGCAGTATTTT.

The V gene is TRBV28, the J gene TRBJ1-1, with 10 positions matching TRBD1. The J segment lost 5 bases and the V segment lost 5 bases, leaving 14 bases of the junction unmatched. This CDR3 has 17 residues. Germline lookup yields CDR1 MDHEN and CDR2 SYDVKM. The CDR3 sequence: CASSLLPTGGTGTEAFF. In nucleotides, the CDR3 is TGTGCCAGCAGTCTGCTACCGACAGGGGGCACGGGGACTGAAGCTTTCTTT.

The CDR3 DNA sequence: TGTGCCAGCAGTCCAGGGCGCACAACTAATGAAAAACTGTTTTTT. It is translated as CASSPGRTTNEKLFF. V and J are TRBV6-5 and TRBJ1-4; TRBD1 might be the D (5 bases). The CDR3 is made up of 15 amino acids. Germline V gene lookup returns CDR1 MNHEY and CDR2 SVGAGI. V lost 5 bases to trimming and J lost 0 bases, with 10 bases between them.

The V and J genes are TRBV19 and TRBJ2-5, with 10 positions matching TRBD2. Per the germline V gene, CDR1 is LNHDA and CDR2 is SQIVND (reference sequence). The CDR3 totals 14 residues. Unmatched junction bases numbered 2, after V lost 6 bases and J lost 1 base. The CDR3 protein is CASRLAGTQETQYF. The CDR3 DNA is TGTGCCAGTAGACTAGCGGGAACCCAAGAGACCCAGTACTTC. The whole variable domain, remainder taken from reference TRBV19 and TRBJ2-5, is DGGITQSPKYLFRKEGQNVTLSCEQNLNHDAMYWYRQDPGQGLRLIYYSQIVNDFQKGDIAEGYSVSREKKESFPLTVTSAQKNPTAFYLCASRLAGTQETQYFGPGTRLLVL.

The J gene is TRBJ2-7, the V gene TRBV27, with TRBD2 matching over 9 bases. Trimming took 5 bases from V and 2 from J; bases not matched to a gene: 7. The CDR3 length is 15 residues. Per germline, CDR1 MNHEY and CDR2 SMNVEV (reference sequence). In DNA form, the CDR3 reads TGTGCCAGCAGTCCAGTGACTAGCGGCGCCTACGAGCAGTACTTC. It yields the protein CASSPVTSGAYEQYF.

The gene calls are TRBV9 and TRBJ2-7; weak D call: TRBD2 (5 bases). Looked up from germline, CDR1 is SGDLS and CDR2 is YYNGEE. The CDR3 is 14 amino acids. The V end lost 4 bases, the J end lost 2 bases, and 13 bases lay between the germline ends. DNA of the CDR3: TGTGCCAGCAGCCCGTATGGGAGTCCCTACGAGCAGTACTTC. Translation gives CASSPYGSPYEQYF. Full variable domain (missing parts from reference TRBV9 and TRBJ2-7): DSGVTQTPKHLITATGQRVTLRCSPRSGDLSVYWYQQSLDQGLQFLIQYYNGEERAKGNILERFSAQQFPDLHSELNLSSLELGDSALYFCASSPYGSPYEQYFGPGTRLTVT.

The chain combines TRBV7-3 with TRBJ2-3, with 8 bases fitting TRBD1. Germline CDR1 SGHTA, CDR2 FQGTGA. V lost 5 bases and J lost 4; bases outside the gene matches: 5. This CDR3 has 14 amino acids. The CDR3 sequence: CASSAGGVSDTQYF. CDR3 nucleotide sequence: TGTGCCAGCAGCGCAGGGGGCGTTTCAGATACGCAGTATTTT.

The chain combines TRBV2 with TRBJ1-5; 12 bases match TRBD1. CDR3 length: 15 residues. The ends lost 6 bases at V and 5 bases at J; junction bases unmatched: 5. In germline, CDR1 is SNHLY, CDR2 FYNNEI. CDR3: CASRAGTGGHQPQHF. The CDR3 DNA sequence: TGTGCCAGCAGGGCCGGGACAGGGGGCCATCAGCCCCAGCATTTT.

The gene calls are TRBV15 and TRBJ1-6; D gene unclear. Germline CDR1 LNHNV, CDR2 YYDKDF (reference sequence). Trimming removed 0 bases from V and 5 bases from J, with 2 bases in between. This CDR3 region has 13 residues. CDR3 protein: CATSRDNNSPLHF. In nucleotides, the CDR3 is TGTGCCACCAGCAGAGATAATAATTCACCCCTCCACTTT.

The gene calls are TRBV7-3 and TRBJ2-1; 9 bases are shared with TRBD2. V was pared by 7 bases and J by 6 bases, with 13 bases of the junction left unmatched. Germline V gene data show CDR1 as SGHTA and CDR2 as FQGTGA. This CDR3 region has 16 residues. The DNA of the CDR3 is TGTGCCAGCATCCTGGGAGTGGCGGGAGGGCCCAATGAGCAGTTCTTC. This translates into CASILGVAGGPNEQFF.

This rearrangement joins TRBV2 to TRBJ2-5, with D perhaps matching TRBD2 (5 bases). This CDR3 region has 14 residues. Germline CDR1 is SNHLY and CDR2 is FYNNEI. V dropped 4 bases and J dropped 5 bases, with 14 bases sitting between them. Here the CDR3 reads CASSGRRGDETQYF. CDR3 nucleotide sequence: TGTGCCAGCAGTGGAAGACGGGGTGACGAGACCCAGTACTTC.

The chain recombines TRBV4-1 with TRBJ1-6; D unclear. V lost 2 bases and J lost 5, with 4 bases in between. The CDR3 sequence is 13 residues long. The germline gives CDR1 MGHRA, CDR2 YSYEKL. The DNA for the CDR3 is TGCGCCAGCAGCCAACGGGATAATTCACCCCTCCACTTT. As protein: CASSQRDNSPLHF.

The chain combines TRBV10-3 with TRBJ2-5, with TRBD1 matching 10 bases. Germline assignment: CDR1 ENHRY and CDR2 SYGVKD. J lost 4 bases, V lost 4 bases, and 0 bases had no gene match. The CDR3 is made up of 13 amino acids. CDR3 nucleotide sequence: TGTGCCATCAGTGGGACAGGGGGAGAGACCCAGTACTTC. This codes for CAISGTGGETQYF.

The V and J genes are TRBV6-5 and TRBJ2-5; TRBD2 aligns across 8 bases. J gave up 4 bases and V 4 bases, and 2 bases lay outside the gene matches. This CDR3 is 13 amino acids long. CDR1 is MNHEY, CDR2 SVGAGI, per germline. CDR3 DNA sequence: TGTGCCAGCAGTTGGACTAGCACAGAGACCCAGTACTTC. This translates into CASSWTSTETQYF.

The chain recombines TRBV12-3 or TRBV12-4 with TRBJ1-2, with a possible D match to TRBD1 (6 bases). The V end was cut by 11 bases, the J end by 4 bases, with 11 bases between. This CDR3 spans 11 amino acids. In DNA form, the CDR3 reads TGTGCCGTGGACAGAGCCTATGGCTACACCTTC. As protein: CAVDRAYGYTF.

The V gene is TRBV4-2, the J gene TRBJ1-3; a possible D gene is TRBD1 (5 bases). Germline V gives CDR1 LGHNA, CDR2 YNFKEQ. This CDR3 comprises 17 residues. V was clipped by 5 bases and J by 0 bases, with 17 bases between them. The CDR3, as DNA: TGTGCCAGCAGCGACCTACAGGACACGAGCTCTGGAAACACCATATATTTT. This gives the protein CASSDLQDTSSGNTIYF.

This clone was counted a single time. The V call is TRBV9, the J call TRBJ2-1; D call uncertain. Germline loops: CDR1 SGDLS, CDR2 YYNGEE. V was shortened by 0 bases and J by 7 bases, with 5 bases between the two germline ends. The CDR3 runs 12 residues. CDR3 amino acids: CASSVDENEQFF. The CDR3 DNA sequence: TGTGCCAGCAGCGTAGACGAGAATGAGCAGTTCTTC. Based on the CDR3 plus reference TRBV9 and TRBJ2-1, the full variable domain is DSGVTQTPKHLITATGQRVTLRCSPRSGDLSVYWYQQSLDQGLQFLIQYYNGEERAKGNILERFSAQQFPDLHSELNLSSLELGDSALYFCASSVDENEQFFGPGTRLTVL.

The chain combines TRBV19 with TRBJ1-4, with 8 bases identical to TRBD1. Per the germline V gene, CDR1 is LNHDA and CDR2 is SQIVND (reference sequence). V was pared by 6 bases and J by 4 bases, with 7 bases of the junction left unmatched. This CDR3 is built from 15 residues. The CDR3 reads CASSNRGANNEKLFF. For the CDR3, the DNA is TGTGCCAGTAGCAACAGGGGGGCGAATAATGAAAAACTGTTTTTT.

This chain connects TRBV10-2 to TRBJ1-6; D unresolved. Trimming took off 0 bases at V and 4 bases at J, with 13 bases between the two ends. Per the germline V gene, CDR1 is WSHSY and CDR2 is SAAADI. The CDR3 is made up of 17 amino acids. The CDR3 region has the DNA TGCGCCAGCAGTGAGTCGGGAGTTTTGGGGTATAATTCACCCCTCCACTTT. Its protein product is CASSESGVLGYNSPLHF.

The chain joins TRBV7-2 to TRBJ2-7; D is perhaps TRBD2 (6 bases). Between the trimmed V and J ends, which lost 1 base and 2 bases, there was a span of 12 bases. The CDR3 contains 15 residues. CDR1 and CDR2 from the germline V gene are SGHTA and FQGNSA. CDR3 DNA sequence: TGTGCCAGCAGCTTAGGTAGCGGAGGGGCCTACGAGCAGTACTTC. It encodes CASSLGSGGAYEQYF. Variable domain in full (rest from reference TRBV7-2 and TRBJ2-7): GAGVSQSPSNKVTEKGKDVELRCDPISGHTALYWYRQSLGQGLEFLIYFQGNSAPDKSGLPSDRFSAERTGGSVSTLTIQRTQQEDSAVYLCASSLGSGGAYEQYFGPGTRLTVT.